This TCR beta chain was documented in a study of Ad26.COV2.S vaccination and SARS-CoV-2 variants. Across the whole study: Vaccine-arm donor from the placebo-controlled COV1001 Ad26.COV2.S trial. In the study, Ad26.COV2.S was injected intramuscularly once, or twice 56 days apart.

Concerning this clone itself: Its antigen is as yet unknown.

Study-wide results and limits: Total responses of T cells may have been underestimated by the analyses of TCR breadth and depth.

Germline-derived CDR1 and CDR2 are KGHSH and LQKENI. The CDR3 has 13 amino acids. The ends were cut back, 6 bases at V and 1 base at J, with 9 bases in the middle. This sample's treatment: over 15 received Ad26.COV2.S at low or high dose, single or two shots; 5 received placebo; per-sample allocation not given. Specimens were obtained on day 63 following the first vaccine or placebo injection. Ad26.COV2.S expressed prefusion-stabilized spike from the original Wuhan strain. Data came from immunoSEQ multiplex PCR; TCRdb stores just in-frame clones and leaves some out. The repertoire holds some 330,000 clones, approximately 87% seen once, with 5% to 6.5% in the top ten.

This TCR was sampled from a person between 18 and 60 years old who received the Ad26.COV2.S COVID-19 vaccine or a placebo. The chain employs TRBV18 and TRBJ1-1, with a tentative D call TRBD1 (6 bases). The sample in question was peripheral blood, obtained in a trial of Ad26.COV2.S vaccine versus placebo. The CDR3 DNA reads TGTGCCAGCTCGGTCAGGGGGAACACTGAAGCTTTCTTT. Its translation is CASSVRGNTEAFF.